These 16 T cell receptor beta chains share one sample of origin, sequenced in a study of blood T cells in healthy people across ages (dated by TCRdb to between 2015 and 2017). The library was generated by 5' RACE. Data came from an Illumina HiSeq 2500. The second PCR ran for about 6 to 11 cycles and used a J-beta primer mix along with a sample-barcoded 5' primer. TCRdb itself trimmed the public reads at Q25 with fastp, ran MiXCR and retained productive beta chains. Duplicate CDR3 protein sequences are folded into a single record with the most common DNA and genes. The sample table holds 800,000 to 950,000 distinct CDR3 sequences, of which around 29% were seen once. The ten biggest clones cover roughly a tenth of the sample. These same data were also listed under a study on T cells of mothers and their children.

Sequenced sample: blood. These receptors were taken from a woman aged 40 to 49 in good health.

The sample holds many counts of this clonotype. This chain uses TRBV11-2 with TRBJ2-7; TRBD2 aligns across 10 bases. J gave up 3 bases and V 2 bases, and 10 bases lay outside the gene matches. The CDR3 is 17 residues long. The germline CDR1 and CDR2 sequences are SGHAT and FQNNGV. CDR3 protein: CASSLSTSGAAGYEQYF. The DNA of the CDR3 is TGTGCCAGCAGCTTAAGTACTAGCGGGGCGGCGGGCTACGAGCAGTACTTC.

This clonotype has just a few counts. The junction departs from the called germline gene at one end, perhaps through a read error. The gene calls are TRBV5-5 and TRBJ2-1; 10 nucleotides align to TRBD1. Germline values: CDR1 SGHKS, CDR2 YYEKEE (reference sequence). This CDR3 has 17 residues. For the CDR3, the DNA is TGTGCCAGCAACCTACTAACCGGGACAGGGGCCTACAATAAGCAGTTCTTC. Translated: CASNLLTGTGAYNKQFF.

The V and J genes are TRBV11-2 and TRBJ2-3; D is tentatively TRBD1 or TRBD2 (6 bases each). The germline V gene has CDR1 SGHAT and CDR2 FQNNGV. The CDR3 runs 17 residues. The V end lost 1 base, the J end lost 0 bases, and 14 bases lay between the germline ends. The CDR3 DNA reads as TGTGCCAGCAGCTTAGTTCCGGGGGCTGTGAGCACAGATACGCAGTATTTT. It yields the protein CASSLVPGAVSTDTQYF.

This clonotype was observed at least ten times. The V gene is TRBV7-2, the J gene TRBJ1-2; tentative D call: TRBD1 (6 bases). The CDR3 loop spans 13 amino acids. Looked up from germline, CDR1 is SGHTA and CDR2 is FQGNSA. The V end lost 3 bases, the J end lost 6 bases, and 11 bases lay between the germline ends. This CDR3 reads CASSLDRANGYTF. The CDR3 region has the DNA TGTGCCAGCAGCTTGGACAGAGCCAATGGCTACACCTTC.

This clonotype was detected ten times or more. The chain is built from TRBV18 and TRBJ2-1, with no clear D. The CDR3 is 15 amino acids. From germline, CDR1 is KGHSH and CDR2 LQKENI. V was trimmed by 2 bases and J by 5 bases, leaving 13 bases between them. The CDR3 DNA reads TGTGCCAGCTCACCAACAAGGCGGAGCCACAATGAGCAGTTCTTC. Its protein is CASSPTRRSHNEQFF.

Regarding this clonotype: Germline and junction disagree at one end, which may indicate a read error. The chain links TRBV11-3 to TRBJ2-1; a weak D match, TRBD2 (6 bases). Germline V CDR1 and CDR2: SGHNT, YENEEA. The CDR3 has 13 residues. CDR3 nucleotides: TGTGCCAGCAGCTTAGATCGTGGCCAACAGCGGGTCTTC. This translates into CASSLDRGQQRVF. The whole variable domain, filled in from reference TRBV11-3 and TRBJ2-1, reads EAGVVQSPRYKIIEKKQPVAFWCNPISGHNTLYWYLQNLGQGPELLIRYENEEAVDDSQLPKDRFSAERLKGVDSTLKIQPAELGDSAVYLCASSLDRGQQRVFGPGTRLTVL.

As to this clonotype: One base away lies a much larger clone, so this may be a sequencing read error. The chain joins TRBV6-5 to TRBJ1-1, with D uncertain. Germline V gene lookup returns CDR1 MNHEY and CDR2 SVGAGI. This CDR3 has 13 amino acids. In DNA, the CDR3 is TGTGCCAGCAGTTACGGCGCGAACGCTGAAGCTTTCTTT. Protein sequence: CASSYGANAEAFF.

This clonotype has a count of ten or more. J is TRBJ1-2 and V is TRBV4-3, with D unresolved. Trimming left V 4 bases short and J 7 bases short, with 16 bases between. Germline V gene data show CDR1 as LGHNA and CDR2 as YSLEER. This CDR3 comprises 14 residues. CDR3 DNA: TGCGCCAGCAGCCTTAGCCCTGCTAATAGTGGCTACACCTTC. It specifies CASSLSPANSGYTF.

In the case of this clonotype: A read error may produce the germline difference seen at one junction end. The CDR3 is CGASGQGHEQYF. The CDR3 DNA follows: TGCGGTGCTTCCGGACAGGGCCACGAGCAGTACTTC. The chain is built from TRBV20-1 and TRBJ2-7, with TRBD1 matching 8 bases. Germline CDR1 and CDR2: DFQATT and SNEGSKA (reference sequence). The CDR3 covers 12 residues.

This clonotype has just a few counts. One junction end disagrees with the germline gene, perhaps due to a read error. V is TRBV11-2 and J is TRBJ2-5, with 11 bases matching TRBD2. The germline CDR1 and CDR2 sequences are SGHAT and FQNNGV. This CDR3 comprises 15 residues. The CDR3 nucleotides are TGTGCCAGCAGCTTAAGACTAGCGGGGCAAGAGACCCGGTACTTC. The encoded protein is CASSLRLAGQETRYF.

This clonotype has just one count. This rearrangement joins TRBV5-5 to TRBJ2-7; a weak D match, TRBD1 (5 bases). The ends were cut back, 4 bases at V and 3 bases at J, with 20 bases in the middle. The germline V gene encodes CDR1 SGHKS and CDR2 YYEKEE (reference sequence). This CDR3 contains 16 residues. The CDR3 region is CASSREQVSLLYEQYF. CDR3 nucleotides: TGTGCCAGCAGCCGCGAACAGGTTTCCCTACTCTACGAGCAGTACTTC.

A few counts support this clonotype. DNA of the CDR3: TGTGCCAGCAGTTTACGGGGGGACAGTGACCGTGAGCAGTACTTC. As protein: CASSLRGDSDREQYF. V and J are TRBV28 and TRBJ2-5, with D tentatively TRBD1 or TRBD2 (7 bases each). The CDR3 runs 15 residues. The germline CDR1 and CDR2 sequences are MDHEN and SYDVKM. Deletions cut 2 bases from V and 11 bases from J, with 21 bases between.

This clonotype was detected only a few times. CDR3 region: CASSMTRGGITEAFF. The CDR3 coding sequence is TGCGCCAGCAGCATGACCAGGGGAGGTATTACAGAAGCTTTCTTT. This chain links TRBV5-1 with TRBJ1-1; D might be TRBD1 (6 bases). The CDR3 has 15 amino acids. Trimming left V 4 bases short and J 8 bases short, with 21 bases between. From germline, CDR1 is SGHRS and CDR2 YFSETQ.

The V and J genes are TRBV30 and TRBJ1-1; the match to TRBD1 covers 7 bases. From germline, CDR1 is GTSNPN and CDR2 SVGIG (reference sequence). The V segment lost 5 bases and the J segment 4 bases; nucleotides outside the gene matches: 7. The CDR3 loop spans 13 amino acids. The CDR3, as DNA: TGTGCCTGGGGGGACAGATTAGGCACTGAAGCTTTCTTT. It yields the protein CAWGDRLGTEAFF.

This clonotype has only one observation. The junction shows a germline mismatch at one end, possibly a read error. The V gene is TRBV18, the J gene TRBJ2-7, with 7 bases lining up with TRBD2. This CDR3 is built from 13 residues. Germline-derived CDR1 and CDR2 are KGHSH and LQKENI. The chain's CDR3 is CASSGGSSYERYF. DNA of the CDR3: TGTGCCAGCTCCGGGGGGAGCTCCTACGAGCGGTACTTC.

The CDR3 here is CASSLWGTAQNTEAFF. Here the CDR3 DNA reads TGTGCCAGCAGCTTATGGGGGACAGCTCAGAACACTGAAGCTTTCTTT. This sequence joins TRBV7-2 and TRBJ1-1; 7 positions agree with TRBD1. The CDR3 length is 16 residues. CDR1 and CDR2 from the germline V gene are SGHTA and FQGNSA. V dropped 2 bases and J dropped 1; count of bases not matched to a gene: 7.